The rows below give T cell receptor beta chains drawn from one sample of a study of neurological immune-mediated disorders. TCRdb re-analysed the 5' RACE reads in MiXCR, keeping a single row per CDR3 protein. The sample has about 38,000 distinct CDR3 sequences; around 7.2% are singletons. The sequencing sample was made of CD4+ T cells from blood. Every receptor here comes from a man in his fifties in good health. The CDR3 runs from the conserved cysteine through the conserved F or W. A D gene is named only where the DNA matches it firmly. Not every row has a clone size; where given, it reads once, few, many or a size class.

j_call: TRBJ2-3
d_call: NA
clone_size: many
v_call: TRBV20-1
cdr3_aa: CSARSSGVSTDTQYF
cdr3_nt: TGCAGTGCTAGATCGTCAGGGGTTAGCACAGATACGCAGTATTTT

j_call: TRBJ2-5
d_call: TRBD2
clone_size: many
v_call: TRBV7-2
cdr3_aa: CASSLATTGGPSGTQYF
cdr3_nt: TGTGCCAGCAGCTTAGCGACGACGGGAGGGCCGTCAGGGACCCAGTACTTC

j_call: TRBJ2-7
d_call: NA
clone_size: NA
v_call: TRBV20-1
cdr3_aa: CSARRDGYYEQYF
cdr3_nt: TGCAGTGCCCGACGGGACGGCTACTACGAGCAGTACTTC

j_call: TRBJ2-3
d_call: NA
clone_size: many
v_call: TRBV5-1
cdr3_aa: CASSLDRSTDTQYF
cdr3_nt: TGCGCCAGCAGCTTGGACAGAAGCACAGATACGCAGTATTTT

j_call: TRBJ2-3
d_call: NA
clone_size: many
v_call: TRBV15
cdr3_aa: CATSSSGLSTDTQYF
cdr3_nt: TGTGCCACCAGCTCGAGCGGACTTAGCACAGATACGCAGTATTTT

j_call: TRBJ2-1
d_call: TRBD1
clone_size: many
v_call: TRBV20-1
cdr3_aa: CSASYTGQPNNEQFF
cdr3_nt: TGCAGTGCTTCCTACACGGGACAGCCCAACAATGAGCAGTTCTTC

j_call: TRBJ2-7
d_call: NA
clone_size: NA
v_call: TRBV5-1
cdr3_aa: CASSIDLGRGSYEQYF
cdr3_nt: TGTGCCAGCAGCATAGATCTGGGACGGGGATCCTACGAGCAGTACTTC

j_call: TRBJ2-7
d_call: TRBD1
clone_size: many
v_call: TRBV5-1
cdr3_aa: CASSWLTGAAWEQYF
cdr3_nt: TGCGCCAGCAGCTGGTTGACAGGGGCCGCCTGGGAGCAGTACTTC

j_call: TRBJ2-3
d_call: NA
clone_size: many
v_call: TRBV7-2
cdr3_aa: CASSPVAGDTQYF
cdr3_nt: TGTGCCAGCAGCCCCGTAGCCGGGGATACGCAGTATTTT

j_call: TRBJ2-1
d_call: TRBD2
clone_size: many
v_call: TRBV20-1
cdr3_aa: CSVRLATYNEQFF
cdr3_nt: TGCAGCGTTAGACTAGCGACCTACAATGAGCAGTTCTTC

j_call: TRBJ2-3
d_call: TRBD2
clone_size: many
v_call: TRBV7-2
cdr3_aa: CASSPRAGGRDTQYF
cdr3_nt: TGTGCCAGCAGCCCCCGGGCGGGAGGTCGAGATACGCAGTATTTT

j_call: TRBJ2-1
d_call: NA
clone_size: many
v_call: TRBV12-3/TRBV12-4
cdr3_aa: CASGPLENEQFF
cdr3_nt: TGTGCCAGCGGACCCTTGGAGAATGAGCAGTTCTTC

j_call: TRBJ2-2
d_call: TRBD2
clone_size: many
v_call: TRBV20-1
cdr3_aa: CSAPRVPYGRGPTGELFF
cdr3_nt: TGCAGTGCTCCCCGTGTCCCTTATGGGAGGGGTCCCACCGGGGAGCTGTTTTTT

j_call: TRBJ2-1
d_call: TRBD2
clone_size: many
v_call: TRBV5-6
cdr3_aa: CASSPGGNEQFF
cdr3_nt: TGTGCCAGCAGCCCGGGGGGAAATGAGCAGTTCTTC

j_call: TRBJ2-1
d_call: NA
clone_size: many
v_call: TRBV5-1
cdr3_aa: CASSFGYNEQFF
cdr3_nt: TGCGCCAGCAGCTTCGGCTACAATGAGCAGTTCTTC

j_call: TRBJ1-2
d_call: NA
clone_size: many
v_call: TRBV28
cdr3_aa: CASSVPGGGYTF
cdr3_nt: TGTGCCAGCAGCGTACCGGGGGGCGGCTACACCTTC

j_call: TRBJ1-5
d_call: TRBD1
clone_size: many
v_call: TRBV20-1
cdr3_aa: CSARGLGRGNQPQHF
cdr3_nt: TGCAGTGCTAGAGGATTGGGCAGGGGGAATCAGCCCCAGCATTTT

j_call: TRBJ2-2
d_call: TRBD1
clone_size: many
v_call: TRBV7-2
cdr3_aa: CASSLQTGGTGELFF
cdr3_nt: TGTGCCAGCAGCCTTCAGACAGGGGGCACCGGGGAGCTGTTTTTT

j_call: TRBJ2-2
d_call: TRBD1
clone_size: many
v_call: TRBV12-3/TRBV12-4
cdr3_aa: CASRRGTGNTGELFF
cdr3_nt: TGTGCCAGCAGAAGAGGGACAGGGAACACCGGGGAGCTGTTTTTT

j_call: TRBJ2-7
d_call: TRBD2
clone_size: many
v_call: TRBV5-1
cdr3_aa: CASSSIAGSGSGYEQYF
cdr3_nt: TGCGCCAGCAGCTCCATTGCCGGGAGCGGGAGCGGGTACGAGCAGTACTTC

j_call: TRBJ2-7
d_call: NA
clone_size: many
v_call: TRBV9
cdr3_aa: CASSFTGDEQYF
cdr3_nt: TGTGCCAGCAGCTTCACGGGGGACGAGCAGTACTTC

j_call: TRBJ2-5
d_call: TRBD2
clone_size: many
v_call: TRBV7-2
cdr3_aa: CASSPSWGGAETQYF
cdr3_nt: TGTGCCAGCAGCCCGTCTTGGGGGGGTGCAGAGACCCAGTACTTC

j_call: TRBJ1-3
d_call: NA
clone_size: many
v_call: TRBV4-3
cdr3_aa: CASSREDSYSGNTIYF
cdr3_nt: TGCGCCAGCAGCCGGGAGGACTCATACTCTGGAAACACCATATATTTT

j_call: TRBJ2-3
d_call: TRBD2
clone_size: many
v_call: TRBV12-5
cdr3_aa: CASGFNVLSGAGDTQYF
cdr3_nt: TGTGCTAGTGGTTTCAATGTCCTCAGCGGGGCGGGAGATACGCAGTATTTT

j_call: TRBJ2-7
d_call: NA
clone_size: many
v_call: TRBV6-2/TRBV6-3
cdr3_aa: CASRDGPYEQYF
cdr3_nt: TGTGCCAGCAGGGACGGACCCTACGAGCAGTACTTC

j_call: TRBJ2-2
d_call: NA
clone_size: NA
v_call: TRBV7-9
cdr3_aa: CASNLTEELFF
cdr3_nt: TGTGCCAGCAACCTGACCGAGGAGCTGTTTTTT

j_call: TRBJ2-5
d_call: NA
clone_size: many
v_call: TRBV12-3/TRBV12-4
cdr3_aa: CASSRPPETQYF
cdr3_nt: TGTGCCAGCAGTCGGCCGCCGGAGACCCAGTACTTC

j_call: TRBJ2-5
d_call: TRBD2
clone_size: many
v_call: TRBV6-2/TRBV6-3
cdr3_aa: CASSLSGSGGETQYF
cdr3_nt: TGTGCCAGCAGTCTGAGCGGGAGTGGTGGAGAGACCCAGTACTTC

j_call: TRBJ1-5
d_call: NA
clone_size: many
v_call: TRBV28
cdr3_aa: CASSLSVFHSNQPQHF
cdr3_nt: TGTGCCAGCAGTTTATCCGTCTTTCATAGCAATCAGCCCCAGCATTTT

j_call: TRBJ2-1
d_call: NA
clone_size: many
v_call: TRBV7-9
cdr3_aa: CASSAQLEKFF
cdr3_nt: TGTGCCAGCAGCGCACAACTCGAAAAGTTCTTC

j_call: TRBJ1-1
d_call: NA
clone_size: many
v_call: TRBV4-2
cdr3_aa: CASSRRARPRQPLNTEAFF
cdr3_nt: TGTGCCAGCAGCCGTCGAGCCCGACCTCGACAGCCTTTAAACACTGAAGCTTTCTTT

j_call: TRBJ1-1
d_call: NA
clone_size: many
v_call: TRBV29-1
cdr3_aa: CSVSFGANTEAFF
cdr3_nt: TGCAGCGTTAGTTTCGGGGCGAACACTGAAGCTTTCTTT

j_call: TRBJ2-1
d_call: TRBD2
clone_size: many
v_call: TRBV27
cdr3_aa: CASSTGLPYNEQFF
cdr3_nt: TGTGCCAGCAGTACGGGACTACCCTACAATGAGCAGTTCTTC

j_call: TRBJ2-3
d_call: NA
clone_size: many
v_call: TRBV4-1
cdr3_aa: CASSRRAGIDTQYF
cdr3_nt: TGCGCCAGCAGCCGCAGGGCGGGGATAGATACGCAGTATTTT

j_call: TRBJ2-1
d_call: TRBD2
clone_size: many
v_call: TRBV7-8
cdr3_aa: CASSPRQSGLAGESEQFF
cdr3_nt: TGTGCCAGCAGCCCCCGACAATCGGGACTAGCGGGAGAGAGTGAGCAGTTCTTC

j_call: TRBJ2-1
d_call: NA
clone_size: many
v_call: TRBV5-6
cdr3_aa: CASSLFLLLARNEQFF
cdr3_nt: TGTGCCAGCAGCTTGTTTTTGTTATTAGCCCGCAATGAGCAGTTCTTC

j_call: TRBJ1-6
d_call: NA
clone_size: many
v_call: TRBV6-5
cdr3_aa: CASSRGSYNSPLHF
cdr3_nt: TGTGCCAGCAGTAGGGGTTCCTATAATTCACCCCTCCACTTT

j_call: TRBJ1-2
d_call: TRBD1
clone_size: many
v_call: TRBV4-3
cdr3_aa: CASSQEAGTGAHGYTF
cdr3_nt: TGCGCCAGCAGCCAAGAAGCCGGGACAGGCGCCCATGGCTACACCTTC

j_call: TRBJ2-7
d_call: TRBD2
clone_size: few
v_call: TRBV19
cdr3_aa: CASRGLAVYEQYF
cdr3_nt: TGTGCCAGTAGGGGACTAGCGGTCTACGAGCAGTACTTC

j_call: TRBJ2-3
d_call: TRBD2
clone_size: many
v_call: TRBV20-1
cdr3_aa: CSARGIRTSGRLSTDTQYF
cdr3_nt: TGCAGTGCTAGAGGAATAAGGACTAGCGGGAGACTGAGCACAGATACGCAGTATTTT

j_call: TRBJ2-3
d_call: NA
clone_size: NA
v_call: TRBV15
cdr3_aa: CATSKSGVTDTQYF
cdr3_nt: TGTGCCACCAGCAAAAGTGGTGTCACAGATACGCAGTATTTT

j_call: TRBJ2-2
d_call: NA
clone_size: many
v_call: TRBV7-2
cdr3_aa: CASSPGTGELFF
cdr3_nt: TGTGCCAGCAGCCCAGGCACCGGGGAGCTGTTTTTT

j_call: TRBJ2-1
d_call: NA
clone_size: many
v_call: TRBV18
cdr3_aa: CASSPPGSLISYNEQFF
cdr3_nt: TGTGCCAGCTCACCTCCTGGTAGTTTAATATCCTACAATGAGCAGTTCTTC

j_call: TRBJ2-2
d_call: TRBD1
clone_size: many
v_call: TRBV7-2
cdr3_aa: CASSSGTGGLGGGRRELFF
cdr3_nt: TGTGCCAGCAGCTCCGGGACAGGGGGATTGGGCGGGGGCCGCCGGGAGCTGTTTTTT

j_call: TRBJ1-1
d_call: NA
clone_size: many
v_call: TRBV18
cdr3_aa: CASSPGWGPRYEAFF
cdr3_nt: TGTGCCAGCTCACCGGGCTGGGGACCAAGGTATGAAGCTTTCTTT

j_call: TRBJ1-2
d_call: TRBD1
clone_size: many
v_call: TRBV7-3
cdr3_aa: CASSKDRGFGYTF
cdr3_nt: TGTGCCAGCAGCAAGGACAGGGGATTCGGCTACACCTTC

j_call: TRBJ2-1
d_call: NA
clone_size: many
v_call: TRBV5-1
cdr3_aa: CASSVDRRGEQFF
cdr3_nt: TGCGCCAGCAGCGTGGACCGGAGGGGTGAGCAGTTCTTC

j_call: TRBJ2-7
d_call: NA
clone_size: NA
v_call: TRBV18
cdr3_aa: CASSWQVGSGEQYF
cdr3_nt: TGTGCCAGCTCATGGCAAGTGGGGTCCGGGGAGCAGTACTTC

j_call: TRBJ2-1
d_call: NA
clone_size: many
v_call: TRBV4-3
cdr3_aa: CASSQIRGPLSEQFF
cdr3_nt: TGCGCCAGCAGCCAAATTCGGGGGCCATTAAGTGAGCAGTTCTTC

j_call: TRBJ2-7
d_call: NA
clone_size: many
v_call: TRBV29-1
cdr3_aa: CSVTEGGHYEQYF
cdr3_nt: TGCAGCGTGACAGAGGGGGGCCACTACGAGCAGTACTTC

j_call: TRBJ2-2
d_call: NA
clone_size: many
v_call: TRBV5-1
cdr3_aa: CASSSASNPTGELFF
cdr3_nt: TGCGCCAGCAGCTCGGCCTCAAACCCCACCGGGGAGCTGTTTTTT

j_call: TRBJ2-5
d_call: NA
clone_size: many
v_call: TRBV24-1
cdr3_aa: CATSEVGPGETQYF
cdr3_nt: TGTGCCACCAGTGAGGTTGGACCGGGGGAGACCCAGTACTTC

j_call: TRBJ2-5
d_call: TRBD2
clone_size: many
v_call: TRBV10-3
cdr3_aa: CAISPGLAGSETQYF
cdr3_nt: TGTGCCATCAGTCCGGGACTAGCGGGATCTGAGACCCAGTACTTC

j_call: TRBJ2-1
d_call: NA
clone_size: many
v_call: TRBV20-1
cdr3_aa: CSARAGTGQFF
cdr3_nt: TGCAGTGCTAGGGCGGGGACGGGGCAGTTCTTC

j_call: TRBJ2-7
d_call: TRBD2
clone_size: NA
v_call: TRBV30
cdr3_aa: CAWSGILAGIIYQHF
cdr3_nt: TGTGCCTGGAGTGGAATATTAGCGGGAATTATCTACCAACACTTC

j_call: TRBJ2-3
d_call: NA
clone_size: many
v_call: TRBV18
cdr3_aa: CASSPDRTPDTQYF
cdr3_nt: TGTGCCAGCTCACCCGACAGGACTCCAGATACGCAGTATTTT